This T cell receptor (beta chain) originates from a study of shared clonotypes between healthy human individuals. Study-level background: Plates per donor: three CD4 naive, three CD4 memory, two CD8 naive, one CD8 memory.

An assay was performed, and its level was deep. The genomic DNA of each subset was split evenly across several immunoSEQ plates. Original processing methods: For the immunoSEQ data, sequences were junction-only without quality scores, so filtering differed. Sequencing was performed with immunoSEQ multiplex PCR; in TCRdb, only in-frame clones are kept and a portion is missing. V, J and clone size reflect that table, while D and trimming were determined from the DNA. The data show hundreds of thousands of clones, with under 80% seen just once and around 1.6% held by the top ten. V was pared by 5 bases and J by 5 bases, with 12 bases between. Germline V gene lookup returns CDR1 SGHAT and CDR2 FQNNGV. The length of the CDR3 is 13 residues. This clone was seen a few times.

The chain combines TRBV11-2 with TRBJ1-1; the D is unclear. This sequence was found in a woman aged 25-40 years in good health. What was sequenced was memory CD4+ T cells sorted from blood. Stated subset: CD45RA-negative fraction. CDR3 residues: CASSPEAGTEAFF. Here the CDR3 DNA reads TGTGCCAGCAGCCCCGAGGCGGGGACTGAAGCTTTCTTT.